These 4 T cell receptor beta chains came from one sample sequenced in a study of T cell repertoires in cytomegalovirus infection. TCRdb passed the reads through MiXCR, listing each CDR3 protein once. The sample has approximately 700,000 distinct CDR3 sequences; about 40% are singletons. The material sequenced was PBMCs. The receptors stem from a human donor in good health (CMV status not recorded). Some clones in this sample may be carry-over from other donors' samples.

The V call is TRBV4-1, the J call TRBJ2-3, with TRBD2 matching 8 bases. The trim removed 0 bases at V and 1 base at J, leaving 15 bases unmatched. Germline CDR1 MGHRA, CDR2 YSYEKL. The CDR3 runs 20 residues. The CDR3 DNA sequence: TGCGCCAGCAGCCAAGATGGGGGGGCGGGGGGACCTCTCCGCACAGATACGCAGTATTTT. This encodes CASSQDGGAGGPLRTDTQYF.

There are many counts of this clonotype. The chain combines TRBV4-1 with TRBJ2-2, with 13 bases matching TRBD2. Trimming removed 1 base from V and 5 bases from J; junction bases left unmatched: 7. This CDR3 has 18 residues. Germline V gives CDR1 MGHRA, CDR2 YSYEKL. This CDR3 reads CASSQGGLAGVGTGELFF. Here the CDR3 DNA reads TGCGCCAGCAGCCAAGGAGGACTAGCGGGAGTCGGGACCGGGGAGCTGTTTTTT.

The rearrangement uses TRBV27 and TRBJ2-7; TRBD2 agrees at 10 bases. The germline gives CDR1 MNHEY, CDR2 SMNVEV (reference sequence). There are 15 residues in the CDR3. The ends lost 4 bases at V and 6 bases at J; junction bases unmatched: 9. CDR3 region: CASSSLAGAGVEQYF. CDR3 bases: TGTGCCAGCAGTTCCCTAGCGGGGGCCGGTGTCGAGCAGTACTTC.

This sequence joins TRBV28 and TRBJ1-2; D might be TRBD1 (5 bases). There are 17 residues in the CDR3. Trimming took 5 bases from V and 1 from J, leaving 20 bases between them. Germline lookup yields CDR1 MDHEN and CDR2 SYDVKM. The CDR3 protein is CASSIPGSRENNYGYTF. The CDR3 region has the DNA TGTGCCAGCAGTATCCCAGGGAGTCGGGAGAATAACTATGGCTACACCTTC.